These T cell receptor beta chains were read from a single sample in a study of cytomegalovirus exposure and HLA in healthy donors. The data were produced by immunoSEQ multiplex PCR, yet TCRdb's version contains in-frame clones alone and is incomplete. The sample yields about 210,000 clones, 82% seen once. Sequencing input: PBMCs. The origin of the receptors is a man aged 35 to 55 in good health and CMV-seropositive. CDR3s include the opening cysteine and the closing phenylalanine or tryptophan. D genes are given only for firm matches. Not every row has a clone size; where given, it reads once, few, many or a size class.

abundance,j_gene,v_gene,d_gene,CDR3aa,CDR3nt
.,TRBJ2-5,TRBV15,.,CATSRAEGGRAMETQYF,TGTGCCACCAGCAGAGCCGAAGGGGGGAGGGCCATGGAGACCCAGTACTTC
.,TRBJ1-2,TRBV9,.,CASSKRDTRLDGYTF,TGTGCCAGCAGCAAACGGGACACCAGGTTGGATGGCTACACCTTC
.,TRBJ2-1,TRBV9,TRBD2,CASSVEWAGLADNEQFF,TGTGCCAGCAGCGTAGAGTGGGCGGGACTAGCGGACAATGAGCAGTTCTTC
.,TRBJ1-1,TRBV19,TRBD1,CASSIVPGQGRTEAFF,TGTGCCAGTAGTATAGTTCCGGGACAGGGACGCACTGAAGCTTTCTTT
.,TRBJ1-2,TRBV5-6,.,CASSLAVNTNYGYTF,TGTGCCAGCAGCTTGGCAGTAAATACTAACTATGGCTACACCTTC
.,TRBJ1-2,TRBV5-6,.,CASSLGSDRYGYTF,TGTGCCAGCAGCTTGGGCAGCGACCGTTATGGCTACACCTTC
few,TRBJ2-3,TRBV14,.,CASSPRLFTDTQYF,TGTGCCAGCAGCCCCCGACTCTTCACAGATACGCAGTATTTT
.,TRBJ2-5,TRBV5-1,.,CASSLGGGREETQYF,TGCGCCAGCAGCTTGGGCGGGGGCAGGGAAGAGACCCAGTACTTC
.,TRBJ1-1,TRBV5-1,.,CASRLQDTEAFF,TGCGCCAGCAGGCTACAGGACACTGAAGCTTTCTTT
.,TRBJ1-3,TRBV27,.,CASREGSTGNIIYF,TGTGCCAGCCGGGAGGGAAGTACAGGAAACATCATATATTTT
.,TRBJ2-7,TRBV7-2,TRBD2,CASSLGRGGYYEQYF,TGTGCCAGCAGCCTAGGTCGCGGGGGGTACTACGAGCAGTACTTC
once,TRBJ2-7,TRBV13,.,CASSSRDKEVVDEQYF,TGTGCCAGCAGCTCCCGGGACAAAGAGGTGGTGGACGAGCAGTACTTC
.,TRBJ1-4,TRBV28,.,CASRRLSTNEKLFF,TGTGCCAGCAGGCGACTTTCAACTAATGAAAAACTGTTTTTT
.,TRBJ1-2,TRBV25-1,.,CASSDAGTYGYTF,TGTGCCAGCAGTGATGCGGGAACATATGGCTACACCTTC
.,TRBJ1-3,TRBV25-1,.,CASSEGGRGAGNTIYF,TGTGCCAGCAGTGAAGGAGGACGGGGGGCTGGAAACACCATATATTTT
.,TRBJ1-2,TRBV6-5,.,CASSYSADSQYGYTF,TGTGCCAGCAGTTACTCAGCCGACAGCCAATATGGCTACACCTTC
once,TRBJ2-5,TRBV9,.,CASSVVTGETQYF,TGTGCCAGCAGCGTAGTCACGGGAGAGACCCAGTACTTC
.,TRBJ2-5,TRBV2,TRBD1,CASSEDRGWETQYF,TGTGCCAGCAGTGAGGACAGGGGTTGGGAGACCCAGTACTTC
.,TRBJ1-1,TRBV5-1,.,CASSLVEYLNTEAFF,TGCGCCAGCAGCTTGGTTGAGTATCTGAACACTGAAGCTTTCTTT
few,TRBJ1-2,TRBV5-6,.,CASSFQTGFNYGYTF,TGTGCCAGCAGCTTCCAGACAGGTTTTAACTATGGCTACACCTTC
.,TRBJ1-2,TRBV6-1,.,CASREGSKGYTF,TGTGCCAGCAGGGAGGGGTCGAAGGGCTACACCTTC
.,TRBJ2-5,TRBV27,.,CASSSGQMQETQYF,TGTGCCAGCAGTAGCGGACAGATGCAAGAGACCCAGTACTTC
.,TRBJ1-1,TRBV6-1,TRBD1,CASYPTGTNTEAFF,TGTGCCAGCTATCCGACAGGGACGAACACTGAAGCTTTCTTT
.,TRBJ2-1,TRBV6-5,TRBD2,CASRKGLAVYNEQFF,TGTGCCAGCAGAAAAGGACTAGCGGTCTACAATGAGCAGTTCTTC
.,TRBJ1-2,TRBV6-5,TRBD1,CASSRDSRGGYTF,TGTGCCAGCAGTCGGGACAGCAGGGGTGGCTACACCTTC
.,TRBJ2-1,TRBV25-1,TRBD2,CASSVRTSGYNEQFF,TGTGCCAGCAGTGTTCGGACTAGCGGGTACAATGAGCAGTTCTTC
.,TRBJ2-7,TRBV28,.,CASSLFGDEQYF,TGTGCCAGCAGTTTATTCGGAGACGAGCAGTACTTC
.,TRBJ1-1,TRBV19,.,CASGGRLNTEAFF,TGTGCCAGTGGGGGGAGATTGAACACTGAAGCTTTCTTT
.,TRBJ1-3,TRBV2,.,CASSVLRQTPGNTIYF,TGTGCCAGCAGTGTGTTACGACAGACACCGGGAAACACCATATATTTT
few,TRBJ2-2,TRBV4-1,TRBD2,CASSTPSGRGVTGELFF,TGCGCCAGCAGCACCCCCAGCGGGAGAGGTGTCACCGGGGAGCTGTTTTTT
.,TRBJ2-1,TRBV15,TRBD2,CATSKAGVHNEQFF,TGTGCCACCAGCAAAGCGGGAGTACACAATGAGCAGTTCTTC
once,TRBJ1-2,TRBV7-2,.,CASSTGQNYGYTF,TGTGCCAGCAGTACCGGACAGAACTATGGCTACACCTTC
.,TRBJ1-5,TRBV5-4,TRBD1,CASSLLGQGLRYSNQPQHF,TGTGCCAGCAGCTTGTTGGGACAGGGCCTCCGGTATAGCAATCAGCCCCAGCATTTT
.,TRBJ2-1,TRBV10-1,.,CASASYNEQFF,TGCGCCAGCGCGTCCTACAATGAGCAGTTCTTC
.,TRBJ2-5,TRBV14,.,CASSQYRGGETQYF,TGTGCCAGCAGCCAATACAGGGGGGGAGAGACCCAGTACTTC
.,TRBJ2-7,TRBV5-1,.,CASSLSEGYSYEQYF,TGCGCCAGCAGCTTATCCGAGGGTTACTCCTACGAGCAGTACTTC
.,TRBJ2-5,TRBV10-2,.,CASLSFQETQYF,TGCGCCAGCCTAAGTTTTCAAGAGACCCAGTACTTC
.,TRBJ2-7,TRBV6-5,TRBD1,CASSPTRDRFYEQYF,TGTGCCAGCAGTCCTACCCGGGACAGGTTCTACGAGCAGTACTTC
.,TRBJ2-2,TRBV30,.,CAWRAQTGELFF,TGTGCCTGGAGGGCACAGACCGGGGAGCTGTTTTTT
.,TRBJ1-5,TRBV10-3,.,CAISESVSGENQPQHF,TGTGCCATCAGTGAGTCAGTGTCAGGGGAAAATCAGCCCCAGCATTTT